This T cell receptor beta chain is drawn from a study of CD8+CD57+ T cells in acquired aplastic anemia. Study details: The sorted CD4+ and CD8+ cells yielded an average about 3.5 ug of DNA.

TCR beta VDJ and CDR3 profiling used genomic DNA as template. One entry per CDR3 protein results from TCRdb running MiXCR on the reads. The top ten hold more than 0.95% of the sample, which has fewer than 200,000 distinct CDR3 sequences, more than 45% seen once. Germline V gene data show CDR1 as KGHDR and CDR2 as SFDVKD. This CDR3 contains 15 residues. The V gene end was trimmed by 1 base and the J gene end by 1 base; junction bases not matched to a gene: 1. All sequencing subjects had displayed CD8+CD57+ cell expansion on flow cytometry. The sequence was obtained from a human donor with aplastic anemia. The chain combines TRBV24-1 with TRBJ2-3; 7 bases align to TRBD2. Sample: sorted CD4+, CD8+, or CD8+CD57+ T cells (not recorded which) from PBMCs. This CDR3 is CATSDFGGGTDTQYF. The CDR3 nucleotides are TGTGCCACCAGTGATTTTGGGGGGGGCACAGATACGCAGTATTTT.